This TCR beta chain was recorded in a study of Ad26.COV2.S vaccination and SARS-CoV-2 variants. Turning to the study itself: As a participant in COV1001, the donor was in the Ad26.COV2.S trial arm.

Study-wide results and caveats: Comparable non-spike TCR breadth was observed in vaccine and placebo recipients. There was a possibility that the TCR breadth and depth analyses underestimated total T cell responses. There was reportedly substantial breadth in spike-specific CD8+ and CD4+ T cell responses after vaccination.

Sequencing was performed with immunoSEQ multiplex PCR; in TCRdb, only in-frame clones are kept and a portion is missing. The sample has about 350,000 clones; about 85% are singletons. This clone was counted once. Antigen specificity is unknown. Treatment meaning: 15 to 20 received Ad26.COV2.S at low or high dose, single or two shots; 5 received placebo; per-sample allocation not given. Sample collection was performed on day 63 after the first vaccine or placebo injection. The sequence was obtained from a person aged 18 to 59 who received the Ad26.COV2.S COVID-19 vaccine or a placebo. The material sequenced was peripheral blood, taken in a trial of Ad26.COV2.S vaccine versus placebo.

DNA of the CDR3: TGTGCCAGCAGCCCCGGAGGGGGGAACACTGAAGCTTTCTTT. It is translated as CASSPGGGNTEAFF. V gene TRBV5-4 combines with J gene TRBJ1-1; D possibly corresponds to TRBD1 (6 bases). The CDR3 extends over 14 amino acids. Germline V lookup: CDR1 SGHNT, CDR2 YYREEE (reference sequence). V was pared by 4 bases and J by 1 base, with 11 bases between. Combining the CDR3 with reference TRBV5-4 and TRBJ1-1 gives the whole variable domain ETGVTQSPTHLIKTRGQQVTLRCSSQSGHNTVSWYQQALGQGPQFIFQYYREEENGRGNFPPRFSGLQFPNYSSELNVNALELDDSALYLCASSPGGGNTEAFFGQGTRLTVV.